These 5 T cell receptor beta chains came from one sample sequenced in a study of beta chain features in type 1 diabetes. Expressed TCRB transcripts were sequenced, since all the RNA that had been isolated was reverse transcribed. The repertoire was sequenced with immunoSEQ multiplex PCR; TCRdb's copy has only in-frame clones and lacks some. Of roughly 120,000 clones in the sample, about 40% were seen once. Input material: stem cell memory CD4+ T cells from blood. Receptors were obtained from a young woman in good health.

The rearrangement joins TRBV5-1 to TRBJ1-3; the match to TRBD1 covers 7 bases. Germline V gives CDR1 SGHRS, CDR2 YFSETQ. The CDR3 totals 18 residues. V lost 4 bases to trimming and J lost 4 bases; unmatched junction nucleotides: 17. In DNA, the CDR3 is TGCGCCAGCAGCCCTATTACCCATACAGGGGAACAAGGAAACACCATATATTTT. Translating it yields CASSPITHTGEQGNTIYF.

This clone was seen more than once but under ten times. The V and J genes are TRBV23-1 and TRBJ2-1; 8 positions match TRBD2. TRBV23-1 is noted as an ORF with a role that remains uncertain. J gave up 7 bases and V 5 bases, and 10 bases lay outside the gene matches. This CDR3 has 15 residues. This CDR3 is CASSEKREPDNEQFF. The CDR3, as DNA: TGCGCCAGCAGTGAAAAGCGGGAGCCGGATAATGAGCAGTTCTTC.

This clone was seen a few times. V usage is TRBV12-5 and J usage is TRBJ1-1, with 11 bases matching TRBD1. V gave up 0 bases and J gave up 3 bases; unmatched junction bases: 9. Germline V gene sequence: CDR1 LGHNT, CDR2 FRNRAP. The CDR3 has 18 residues. The DNA of the CDR3 is TGTGCTAGTGGTTTGGTACTAGGTCGGACAGGGGGCCACACTGAAGCTTTCTTT. Its protein is CASGLVLGRTGGHTEAFF.

This clone was counted only a few times. This sequence joins TRBV7-9 and TRBJ2-5; 13 nucleotides match TRBD2. Germline CDR1 and CDR2: SEHNR and FQNEAQ (reference sequence). The CDR3 contains 16 residues. J lost 4 bases, V lost 4 bases, and 6 bases had no gene match. This CDR3 is CASSSGLAGSSETQYF. The CDR3 coding sequence is TGTGCCAGCAGCTCGGGACTAGCGGGATCTTCAGAGACCCAGTACTTC.

The rearrangement joins TRBV28 to TRBJ1-1, with TRBD1 matching 7 bases. The CDR3 is 18 residues long. J gave up 2 bases and V 3 bases, and 15 bases lay outside the gene matches. CDR1 is MDHEN, CDR2 SYDVKM, per germline. CDR3 in amino acids: CASSFSRPLNRGNTEAFF. Here the CDR3 DNA reads TGTGCCAGCAGTTTCTCGCGTCCTCTCAACAGGGGAAACACTGAAGCTTTCTTT.